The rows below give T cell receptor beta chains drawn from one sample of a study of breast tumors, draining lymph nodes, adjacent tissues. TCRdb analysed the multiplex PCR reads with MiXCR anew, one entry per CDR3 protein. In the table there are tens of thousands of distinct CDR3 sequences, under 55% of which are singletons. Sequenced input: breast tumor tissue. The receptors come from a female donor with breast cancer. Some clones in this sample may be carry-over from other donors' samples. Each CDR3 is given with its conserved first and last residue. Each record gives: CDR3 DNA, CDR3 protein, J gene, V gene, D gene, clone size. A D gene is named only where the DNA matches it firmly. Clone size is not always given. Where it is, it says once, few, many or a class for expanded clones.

CDR3 DNA: TGTGCCAGCTCACCACGGCCTAGCGGGATTGAAGAGACCCAGTACTTC; CDR3 protein: CASSPRPSGIEETQYF; J gene: TRBJ2-5; V gene: TRBV18; D gene: TRBD2; clone size: many
CDR3 DNA: TGTGCCGGTAGCCTTAGCGGGGACACAGATACGCAGTATTTT; CDR3 protein: CAGSLSGDTDTQYF; J gene: TRBJ2-3; V gene: TRBV11-3; D gene: TRBD2; clone size: NA
CDR3 DNA: TGTGCCGGCAGCTTGTCCGTGACAGCGAACTACGAGCAGTACTTC; CDR3 protein: CAGSLSVTANYEQYF; J gene: TRBJ2-7; V gene: TRBV11-2; D gene: NA; clone size: NA
CDR3 DNA: TGTGCCACGAAGGACTATGGCTACACCTTC; CDR3 protein: CATKDYGYTF; J gene: TRBJ1-2; V gene: TRBV7-9; D gene: NA; clone size: many
CDR3 DNA: TGTGCCAGTCTCGGTATTGGGAGAGAGGATGAGCAGTTCTTC; CDR3 protein: CASLGIGREDEQFF; J gene: TRBJ2-1; V gene: TRBV5-4; D gene: NA; clone size: NA
CDR3 DNA: TGTGCCAGCAGCCCGCGGGGGATTCGGAACACTGAAGCTTTCTTT; CDR3 protein: CASSPRGIRNTEAFF; J gene: TRBJ1-1; V gene: TRBV3-1; D gene: NA; clone size: NA
CDR3 DNA: TGTGCCAGCAGTTTGGACCCTACTATTTCCCCCGCATTT; CDR3 protein: CASSLDPTISPAF; J gene: TRBJ1-5; V gene: TRBV12-3/TRBV12-4; D gene: NA; clone size: many
CDR3 DNA: TGCAGCGTCCCTCGGGGGAATGAGCAGTTCTTC; CDR3 protein: CSVPRGNEQFF; J gene: TRBJ2-1; V gene: TRBV20-1; D gene: NA; clone size: NA
CDR3 DNA: TGTGCCAGTCGGGACAGGGGGCTTGGGTACGAGCAGTACTTC; CDR3 protein: CASRDRGLGYEQYF; J gene: TRBJ2-7; V gene: TRBV25-1; D gene: TRBD1; clone size: many
CDR3 DNA: TGTGCCAGCAGCTTAGATGTTGGGGGAAGGGCAGATACGCAGTATTTT; CDR3 protein: CASSLDVGGRADTQYF; J gene: TRBJ2-3; V gene: TRBV11-2; D gene: NA; clone size: many